The sequence of this T cell receptor (beta chain) was determined in a study of shared clonotypes between healthy human individuals. General study findings and limits: Sequencing depth was predicted to influence how clonotypes are shared among donors.

Caucasian adults living in Nashville, Tennessee, provided all samples. The unsorted samples took some 90 million PBMCs to get genomic DNA. With respect to this clone: The target antigen is unknown.

Germline CDR1 and CDR2: MNHEY and SVGAGI. The V end lost 6 bases, the J end lost 10 bases, and 15 bases lay between the germline ends. The CDR3 length is 13 residues. Methods used by the authors: Junction-only sequences without quality scores came from ImmunoSEQ, so filtering differed. Generated by immunoSEQ multiplex PCR, the TCRdb table keeps only in-frame clones and is missing some. V and J calls and clone size come straight from that table; D and trimming were deduced from the DNA. The sample includes about 490,000 clones, over 70% of them seen just once. The receptor was isolated from a woman aged 40 to 55 in good health. Some clones in this sample may be carry-over from other donors' samples. Sequenced sample: PBMCs. V and J are TRBV6-5 and TRBJ1-4, with D hard to call. The CDR3: CASSVGPLAKLFF. The CDR3 region has the DNA TGTGCCAGCAGCGTCGGACCTCTGGCAAAACTGTTTTTT.